This TCR beta chain was identified in a study of T cell responses to AZD1222 COVID-19 vaccine. Study-wide background: Researchers grouped second doses given at about 4 or about 12 weeks into one pool. Findings and caveats of the study: The donor cohort was predominantly white British with a female majority, and clonal diversity may have been underestimated. Two AZD1222 administrations were followed by greater Spike-specific TCR breadth and depth.

This CDR3 spans 14 amino acids. V shed 0 bases and J 8 bases; nucleotides not matched to a gene: 5. Germline V CDR1 and CDR2: MNHEY, SVGAGI. TCRdb's table, derived via immunoSEQ multiplex PCR, lists solely in-frame clones and lacks some. This sample has roughly 160,000 clones; 92% occur once, and the top ten carry roughly 1.6%. Worth noting for this clone: Antigen unknown.

The sample in question was peripheral blood, obtained on day 0 of AZD1222 vaccination. The V gene is TRBV6-5, the J gene TRBJ1-2, with 8 positions matching TRBD1. The TCR was taken from an adult in good health. CDR3 in amino acids: CASSYSRTGLGYTF. Here the CDR3 DNA reads TGTGCCAGCAGTTACTCTAGGACAGGGCTAGGCTACACCTTC.